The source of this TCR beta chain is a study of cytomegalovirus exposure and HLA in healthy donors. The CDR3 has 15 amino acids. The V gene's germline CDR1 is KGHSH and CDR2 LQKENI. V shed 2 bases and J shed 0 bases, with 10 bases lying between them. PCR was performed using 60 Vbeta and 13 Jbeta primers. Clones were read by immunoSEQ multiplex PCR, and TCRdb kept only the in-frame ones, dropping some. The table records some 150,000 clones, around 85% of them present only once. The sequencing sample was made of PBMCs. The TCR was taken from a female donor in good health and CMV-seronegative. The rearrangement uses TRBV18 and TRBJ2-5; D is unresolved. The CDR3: CASSPNAAHQETQYF. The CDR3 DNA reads TGTGCCAGCTCACCAAACGCGGCCCACCAAGAGACCCAGTACTTC.